Below, 9 T cell receptor beta chains from the same sample are listed, as sequenced in a study of cytomegalovirus exposure and HLA in healthy donors. Amplification used 60 Vbeta primers and 13 Jbeta primers. Clones were read by immunoSEQ multiplex PCR, and TCRdb kept only the in-frame ones, dropping some. The table has over 100,000 clones, approximately 78% seen once. Sequencing was performed on PBMCs. The receptor set was obtained from a woman under 40 in good health and CMV-seropositive.

This clone was observed a single time. CDR3: CASSAWTGEQETQYF. DNA for the CDR3: TGTGCCAGCAGCGCTTGGACGGGGGAGCAAGAGACCCAGTACTTC. The chain has TRBV9 and TRBJ2-5; the D gene is possibly TRBD2 (6 bases). V shed 3 bases and J shed 2 bases, with 14 bases lying between them. The CDR3 length is 15 residues. Germline V lookup: CDR1 SGDLS, CDR2 YYNGEE.

The CDR3 DNA is TGCGCCAGCAGCTTTGCGGGGGACACCGGGGAGCTGTTTTTT. This gives the protein CASSFAGDTGELFF. This chain joins TRBV5-1 and TRBJ2-2; 7 bases are shared with TRBD2. The V gene end was trimmed by 2 bases and the J gene end by 3 bases; junction bases not matched to a gene: 1. This CDR3 is 14 amino acids long. The germline V gene has CDR1 SGHRS and CDR2 YFSETQ.

The V gene is TRBV7-2, the J gene TRBJ1-4, with a tentative D call TRBD1 (6 bases). Trimming pared 5 bases from V and 4 bases from J, leaving 11 bases between. Germline-derived CDR1 and CDR2 are SGHTA and FQGNSA. This CDR3 spans 14 amino acids. The CDR3 DNA reads as TGTGCCAGCAGCCCACAGGGAAGTAATGAAAAACTGTTTTTT. Protein product: CASSPQGSNEKLFF.

CDR3 DNA sequence: TGCGCCAGCAGCCTCGGGACAGGGTTGGAGACCCAGTACTTC. Its translation: CASSLGTGLETQYF. The chain combines TRBV4-1 with TRBJ2-5; TRBD1 matches 9 bases. After removal of 4 bases from V and 5 bases from J, the junction contained 5 bases not matched to a gene. CDR3 size: 14 residues. From germline, CDR1 is MGHRA and CDR2 YSYEKL.

V is TRBV28 and J is TRBJ2-3, with 11 positions matching TRBD2. The CDR3 contains 16 residues. V lost 2 bases, J lost 7 bases, and 8 bases stayed unmatched. CDR1 and CDR2 (germline): MDHEN, SYDVKM. The DNA for the CDR3 is TGTGCCAGCAGTTTAGTCACTAGCGGGAGCCGCTATACGCAGTATTTT. This sequence encodes CASSLVTSGSRYTQYF.

The CDR3 DNA sequence: TGTGCCAGCAGCCGAAGACTGGCGATAAGCTCTGGAAACACCATATATTTT. Its protein product is CASSRRLAISSGNTIYF. This sequence joins TRBV11-2 and TRBJ1-3, with D hard to call. V lost 5 bases and J 0 bases, leaving 17 bases between the germline ends. Germline V gene lookup returns CDR1 SGHAT and CDR2 FQNNGV. The CDR3 loop spans 17 amino acids.

V gene TRBV18 combines with J gene TRBJ2-3; D is unclear. The germline V and J ends were trimmed by 1 base and 5 bases, with 7 bases remaining between them. The CDR3 is 13 amino acids. CDR1 KGHSH and CDR2 LQKENI come from the germline V gene. CDR3 nucleotide sequence: TGTGCCAGCTCACCACTTGTTCTAGATACGCAGTATTTT. It is translated as CASSPLVLDTQYF. The full variable domain, completed using reference TRBV18 and TRBJ2-3, is NAGVMQNPRHLVRRRGQEARLRCSPMKGHSHVYWYRQLPEEGLKFMVYLQKENIIDESGMPKERFSAEFPKEGPSILRIQQVVRGDSAAYFCASSPLVLDTQYFGPGTRLTVL.

This chain connects TRBV5-1 to TRBJ1-1; possibly TRBD1 for D (6 bases). This CDR3 contains 15 residues. V was trimmed by 0 bases and J by 4 bases, leaving 13 bases between them. CDR1 and CDR2 from the germline V gene are SGHRS and YFSETQ. The CDR3 DNA is TGCGCCAGCAGCTTGGAGTACAGGGTGGGCACTGAAGCTTTCTTT. Translated, it gives CASSLEYRVGTEAFF.

This rearrangement joins TRBV6-1 to TRBJ2-4; TRBD1 agrees at 11 bases. V shed 2 bases and J 6 bases; nucleotides not matched to a gene: 9. The germline V gene has CDR1 MNHNS and CDR2 SASEGT. The CDR3 runs 17 residues. The CDR3 DNA follows: TGTGCCAGCAGTGAAAAGCCGGACAGGGGGCAAGGAAACATTCAGTACTTC. Its protein product is CASSEKPDRGQGNIQYF.